This T cell receptor (beta chain) was retrieved from a study of blood T cell repertoires in COVID-19. The CDR3 extends over 16 amino acids. Germline lookup yields CDR1 MNHEY and CDR2 SVGAGI. V was clipped by 4 bases and J by 7 bases; unmatched bases: 9. Measured with immunoSEQ multiplex PCR; TCRdb has only the in-frame clones, and not every one. The repertoire has about 260,000 clones, around 84% of them found once; the top ten carry 4.1%. The chain employs TRBV6-5 and TRBJ2-1, with 11 bases lining up with TRBD1. Input material: PBMCs or T cells enriched from blood (not recorded which). This receptor was obtained from a young man with acute COVID-19. This CDR3 reads CASSSQTGTGGNEQFF. As DNA, the CDR3 is TGTGCCAGCAGTTCGCAGACCGGGACAGGGGGAAATGAGCAGTTCTTC.